Below are 14 T cell receptor beta chains sequenced from a single sample in a study of shared clonotypes between healthy human individuals. This table comes from immunoSEQ multiplex PCR, and its TCRdb copy is limited to in-frame clones, with some not included. The sample contains about 2.1 million clones, around 93% of which appear only once. Naive CD8 populations comprised CD45RO-negative cells positively selected for CCR7, excluding terminally differentiated effector memory CD45RA+ cells. The sample taken for sequencing was naive CD8+ T cells from PBMCs. Every receptor here comes from a man between 18 and 35 years old in good health. Some clones in this sample may be carry-over from other donors' samples.

The chain has TRBV7-8 and TRBJ2-2, with D unclear. With 5 bases removed from V and 6 bases from J, the gap between germline ends came to 10 bases. Germline V gene sequence: CDR1 SGHVS, CDR2 FQNEAQ. The CDR3 sequence is 13 residues long. The CDR3: CASSMVVPGELFF. The CDR3 nucleotides read TGTGCCAGCAGCATGGTCGTCCCCGGGGAGCTGTTTTTT.

V is TRBV28 and J is TRBJ2-7; TRBD1 might be the D (5 bases). The germline V gene encodes CDR1 MDHEN and CDR2 SYDVKM. This CDR3 contains 16 residues. V was clipped by 5 bases and J by 7 bases, with 24 bases between them. CDR3 DNA sequence: TGTGCCAGCAGTCCCCTTGCAGGGCTAAAACTTGGAGAGCAGTACTTC. Translated: CASSPLAGLKLGEQYF.

This rearrangement joins TRBV27 to TRBJ2-1; TRBD2 agrees at 12 bases. The ends lost 1 base at V and 9 bases at J; junction bases unmatched: 7. The V gene's germline CDR1 is MNHEY and CDR2 SMNVEV (reference sequence). The CDR3 is 16 residues long. CDR3 region: CASSLWRLAGAGEQFF. DNA for the CDR3: TGTGCCAGCAGTTTATGGCGACTAGCGGGAGCGGGTGAGCAGTTCTTC.

The rearrangement uses TRBV10-1 and TRBJ2-1, with 8 bases matching TRBD2. CDR1 is WNHNN and CDR2 is SYGVQD in the germline V gene (reference sequence). There are 16 residues in the CDR3. V trimming: 3 bases; J trimming: 2 bases; junction bases outside the gene matches: 6. The CDR3 DNA follows: TGCGCCAGCAGTGACGGGGCGGGAGGAACCTACAATGAGCAGTTCTTC. Translated, it gives CASSDGAGGTYNEQFF.

The genes are TRBV7-9 and TRBJ2-3; TRBD1 is a possible D gene (5 bases). V was cut by 5 bases and J by 1 base, with 16 bases left in between. Germline values: CDR1 SEHNR, CDR2 FQNEAQ (reference sequence). This CDR3 has 16 residues. CDR3 DNA: TGTGCCAGCAGCCCAAGGTGGTCACAGGGCACAGATACGCAGTATTTT. Its protein is CASSPRWSQGTDTQYF.

The chain has TRBV28 and TRBJ1-2; D unresolved. The CDR3 contains 13 residues. Trimming removed 6 bases from V and 4 bases from J, with 12 bases in between. The V gene's germline CDR1 is MDHEN and CDR2 SYDVKM. Here the CDR3 reads CASSPGGSYGYTF. In DNA, the CDR3 is TGTGCCAGCAGCCCCGGAGGGAGCTATGGCTACACCTTC.

CDR3 in amino acids: CASSQGPGLYNEQFF. Written as DNA, the CDR3 is TGTGCCAGCAGCCAAGGTCCAGGGTTGTACAATGAGCAGTTCTTC. The chain couples TRBV14 to TRBJ2-1; a possible D gene is TRBD1 (5 bases). CDR1 and CDR2 from the germline V gene are SGHDN and FVKESK. CDR3 size: 15 residues. V gave up 1 base and J gave up 4 bases, with 11 bases separating them.

Of note for this clone: One junction end disagrees with the germline gene, perhaps due to a read error. The gene calls are TRBV14 and TRBJ1-3; D possibly corresponds to TRBD1 (5 bases). The CDR3 has 14 residues. The germline gives CDR1 SGHDN, CDR2 FVKESK. The CDR3 here is CASSQDRGGGLRDF. CDR3 in DNA: TGTGCCAGCAGCCAAGATCGGGGCGGAGGACTTCGGGATTTT.

Regarding this clone: Different DNA sequences within this sample yield the same CDR3. This chain links TRBV9 with TRBJ2-1; no reliable D call. This CDR3 is built from 14 residues. The V gene's germline CDR1 is SGDLS and CDR2 YYNGEE. Trimming shortened V by 0 bases and J by 1 base, and 5 bases separated the two germline ends. The CDR3 nucleotides read TGTGCCAGCAGCGTAGTCCCATCCTACAATGAGCAGTTCTTC. This gives the protein CASSVVPSYNEQFF. Variable domain in full (rest from reference TRBV9 and TRBJ2-1): DSGVTQTPKHLITATGQRVTLRCSPRSGDLSVYWYQQSLDQGLQFLIQYYNGEERAKGNILERFSAQQFPDLHSELNLSSLELGDSALYFCASSVVPSYNEQFFGPGTRLTVL.

CDR3 residues: CSVPVGALNTEAFF. The DNA of the CDR3 is TGCAGCGTTCCCGTTGGGGCTTTGAACACTGAAGCTTTCTTT. The chain couples TRBV29-1 to TRBJ1-1; a weak D match, TRBD1 (5 bases). The ends were cut back, 5 bases at V and 0 bases at J, with 13 bases in the middle. Germline V lookup: CDR1 SQVTM, CDR2 ANQGSEA. The CDR3 has 14 amino acids.

This clone was observed a single time. The chain combines TRBV5-6 with TRBJ2-1; 9 bases are shared with TRBD2. With V trimmed by 0 bases and J by 3 bases, 4 bases remained unmatched. The CDR3 extends over 16 amino acids. Per the germline V gene, CDR1 is SGHDT and CDR2 is YYEEEE. As DNA, the CDR3 is TGTGCCAGCAGCTTGGGACTAGCGGACGTCTACAATGAGCAGTTCTTC. Protein product: CASSLGLADVYNEQFF.

Comments on this clone: The sample has other DNA sequences that encode this CDR3 too. The chain joins TRBV29-1 to TRBJ2-7, with D possibly being TRBD1 (6 bases). Germline assignment: CDR1 SQVTM and CDR2 ANQGSEA. The germline V and J ends were trimmed by 1 base and 0 bases, with 7 bases remaining between them. The CDR3 sequence is 13 residues long. As DNA, the CDR3 is TGCAGCGTTGAAGGGACAGACTCCTACGAGCAGTACTTC. This codes for CSVEGTDSYEQYF.

This clone was seen ten or more times. Within the sample, other DNA sequences also encode this same CDR3. This rearrangement joins TRBV7-8 to TRBJ1-1; 9 bases fit TRBD1. With V trimmed by 0 bases and J by 4 bases, 3 bases remained unmatched. This CDR3 has 15 amino acids. Germline CDR1 reads SGHVS; CDR2 reads FQNEAQ. CDR3 region: CASSLAATGGTEAFF. The CDR3, as DNA: TGTGCCAGCAGCTTAGCGGCGACAGGGGGCACTGAAGCTTTCTTT.

The rearrangement links TRBV30 to TRBJ2-7; TRBD1 aligns across 7 bases. Losses at the gene ends were 3 bases for V and 0 bases for J; bases not matched to a gene: 5. This CDR3 has 14 residues. CDR1 and CDR2 from the germline V gene are GTSNPN and SVGIG (reference sequence). CDR3 sequence: CAWRGQAASYEQYF. CDR3 coding DNA: TGTGCCTGGAGAGGACAGGCCGCCTCCTACGAGCAGTACTTC.